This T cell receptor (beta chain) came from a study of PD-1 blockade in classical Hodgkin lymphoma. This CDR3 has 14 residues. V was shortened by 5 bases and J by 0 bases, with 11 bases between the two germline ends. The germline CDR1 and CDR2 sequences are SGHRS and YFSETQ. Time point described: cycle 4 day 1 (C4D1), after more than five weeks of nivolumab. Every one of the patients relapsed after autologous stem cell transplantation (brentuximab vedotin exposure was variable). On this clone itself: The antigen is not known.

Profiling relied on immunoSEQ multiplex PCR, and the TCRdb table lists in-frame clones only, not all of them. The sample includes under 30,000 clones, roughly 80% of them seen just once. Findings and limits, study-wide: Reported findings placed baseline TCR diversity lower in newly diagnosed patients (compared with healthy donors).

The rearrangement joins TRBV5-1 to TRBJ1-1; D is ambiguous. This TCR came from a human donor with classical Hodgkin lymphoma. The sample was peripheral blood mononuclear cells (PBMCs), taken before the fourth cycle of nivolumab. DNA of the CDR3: TGCGCCAGCAGTATCCAAACTTTGAACACTGAAGCTTTCTTT. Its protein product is CASSIQTLNTEAFF.